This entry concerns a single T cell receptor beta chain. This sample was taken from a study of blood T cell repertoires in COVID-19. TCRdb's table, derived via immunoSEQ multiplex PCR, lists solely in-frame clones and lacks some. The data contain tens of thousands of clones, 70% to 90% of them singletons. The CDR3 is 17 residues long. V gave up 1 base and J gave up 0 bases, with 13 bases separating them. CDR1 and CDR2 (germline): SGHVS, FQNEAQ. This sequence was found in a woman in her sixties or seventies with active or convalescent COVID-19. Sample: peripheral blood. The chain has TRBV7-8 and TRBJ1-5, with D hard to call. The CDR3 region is CASSLESWLNSNQPQHF. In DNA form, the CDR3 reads TGTGCCAGCAGCTTAGAATCGTGGCTGAATAGCAATCAGCCCCAGCATTTT.